This TCR beta chain was sequenced in a study of CD8+ T cells in alopecia areata. The study's findings and limits: Higher clonality than in normal scalp was seen in lesional scalp, especially alopecia totalis/universalis.

The sorting of PBMCs gave CD4+ and CD8+ T cells. The length of the CDR3 is 13 residues. CDR1 is SGDLS and CDR2 is YYNGEE in the germline V gene. Trimming left V 8 bases short and J 7 bases short, with 19 bases between. Details on this clone: Its antigen is not identified.

After isolation, RNA underwent reverse transcription to generate cDNA as the sequencing template. Data came from immunoSEQ multiplex PCR; TCRdb stores just in-frame clones and leaves some out. The sample shows 120,000 to 150,000 clones, roughly 58% of them seen only once. The chain is built from TRBV9 and TRBJ2-7; D gene ambiguous. Sequencing input: CD8+ T cells sorted from blood. This TCR was recovered from a human donor in good health. The CDR3 reads CASGLDSGLEQYF. The CDR3 region has the DNA TGTGCCAGTGGATTGGATTCCGGGCTGGAGCAGTACTTC.